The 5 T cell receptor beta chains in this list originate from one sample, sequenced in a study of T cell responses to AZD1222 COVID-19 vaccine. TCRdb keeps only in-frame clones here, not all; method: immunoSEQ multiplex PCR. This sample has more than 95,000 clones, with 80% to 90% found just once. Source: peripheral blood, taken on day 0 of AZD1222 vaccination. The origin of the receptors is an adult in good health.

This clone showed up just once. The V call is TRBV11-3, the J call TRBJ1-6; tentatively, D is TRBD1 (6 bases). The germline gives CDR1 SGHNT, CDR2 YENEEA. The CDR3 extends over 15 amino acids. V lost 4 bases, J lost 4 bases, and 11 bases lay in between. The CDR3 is CASSYSRGYNSPLHF. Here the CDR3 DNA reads TGTGCCAGCAGCTATAGCAGGGGATATAATTCACCCCTCCACTTT.

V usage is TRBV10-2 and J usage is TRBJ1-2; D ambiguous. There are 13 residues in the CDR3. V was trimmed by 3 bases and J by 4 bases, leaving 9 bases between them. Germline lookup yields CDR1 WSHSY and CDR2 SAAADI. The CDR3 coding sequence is TGCGCCAGCAGTGATTCGGAGCTCTATGGCTACACCTTC. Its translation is CASSDSELYGYTF.

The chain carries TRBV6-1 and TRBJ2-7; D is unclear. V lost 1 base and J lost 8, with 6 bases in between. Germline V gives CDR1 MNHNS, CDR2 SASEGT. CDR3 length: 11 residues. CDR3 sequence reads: CASSEGSKQYF. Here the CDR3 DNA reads TGTGCCAGCAGTGAAGGGAGCAAGCAGTACTTC.

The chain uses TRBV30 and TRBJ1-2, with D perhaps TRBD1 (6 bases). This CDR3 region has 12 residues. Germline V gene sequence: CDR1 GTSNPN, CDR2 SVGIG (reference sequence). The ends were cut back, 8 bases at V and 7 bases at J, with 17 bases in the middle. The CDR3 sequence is CAGKTGYSGYTF. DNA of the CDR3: TGTGCCGGAAAAACAGGGTACAGTGGCTACACCTTC.

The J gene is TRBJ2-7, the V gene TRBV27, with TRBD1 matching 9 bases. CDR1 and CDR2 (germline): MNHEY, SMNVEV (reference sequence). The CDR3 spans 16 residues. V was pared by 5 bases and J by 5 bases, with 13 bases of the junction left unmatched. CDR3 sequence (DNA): TGTGCCAGCAGTCGCGACCTGGGACAGGGAGGGCACGAGCAGTACTTC. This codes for CASSRDLGQGGHEQYF.